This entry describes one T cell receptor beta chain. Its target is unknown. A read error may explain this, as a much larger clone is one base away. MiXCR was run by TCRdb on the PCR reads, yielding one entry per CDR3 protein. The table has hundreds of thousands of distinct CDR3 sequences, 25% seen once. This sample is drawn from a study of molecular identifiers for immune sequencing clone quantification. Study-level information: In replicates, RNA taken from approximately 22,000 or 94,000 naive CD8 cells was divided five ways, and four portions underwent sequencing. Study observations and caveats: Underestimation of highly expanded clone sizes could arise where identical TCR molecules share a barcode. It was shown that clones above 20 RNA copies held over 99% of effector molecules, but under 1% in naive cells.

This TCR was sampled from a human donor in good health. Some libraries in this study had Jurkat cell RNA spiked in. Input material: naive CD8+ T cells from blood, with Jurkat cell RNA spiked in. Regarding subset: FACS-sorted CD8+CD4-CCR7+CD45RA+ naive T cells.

As DNA, the CDR3 is TGCAGCGCTGTGGAATCAAATGAAAAACTGTTTTTT. Its protein is CSAVESNEKLFF. The genes are TRBV29-1 and TRBJ1-4; D is undetermined. V was trimmed by 7 bases and J by 5 bases, leaving 11 bases between them. The length of the CDR3 is 12 residues. Looked up from germline, CDR1 is SQVTM and CDR2 is ANQGSEA. Full variable domain (outside the CDR3, taken from reference TRBV29-1 and TRBJ1-4): SAVISQKPSRDICQRGTSLTIQCQVDSQVTMMFWYRQQPGQSLTLIATANQGSEATYESGFVIDKFPISRPNLTFSTLTVSNMSPEDSSIYLCSAVESNEKLFFGSGTQLSVL.